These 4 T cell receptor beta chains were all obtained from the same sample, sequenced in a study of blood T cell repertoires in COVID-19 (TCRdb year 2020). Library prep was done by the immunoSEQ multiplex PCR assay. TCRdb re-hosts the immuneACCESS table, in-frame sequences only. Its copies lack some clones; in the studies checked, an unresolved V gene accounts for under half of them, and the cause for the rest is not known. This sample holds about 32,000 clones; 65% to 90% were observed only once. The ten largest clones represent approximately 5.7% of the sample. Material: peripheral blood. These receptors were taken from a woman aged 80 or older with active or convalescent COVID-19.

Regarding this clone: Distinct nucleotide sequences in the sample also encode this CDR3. CDR3 residues: CASSQLATDTQYF. In nucleotides, the CDR3 is TGTGCCAGCAGCCAACTAGCTACAGATACGCAGTATTTT. The rearrangement joins TRBV3-1 (or the pseudogene TRBV3-2) to TRBJ2-3, with D possibly TRBD2 on 5 matching bases. The CDR3 sequence is 13 residues long. V shed 2 bases and J shed 3 bases, with 6 bases lying between them. Germline lookup yields CDR1 LGHDT and CDR2 YNNKEL (reference sequence).

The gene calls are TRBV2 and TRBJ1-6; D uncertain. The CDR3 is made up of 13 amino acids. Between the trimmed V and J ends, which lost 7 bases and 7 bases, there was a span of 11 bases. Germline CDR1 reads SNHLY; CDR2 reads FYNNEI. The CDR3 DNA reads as TGTGCCAGCAAGAGGGCCCCAAATTCACCCCTCCACTTT. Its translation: CASKRAPNSPLHF. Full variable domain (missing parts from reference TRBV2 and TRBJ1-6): EPEVTQTPSHQVTQMGQEVILRCVPISNHLYFYWYRQILGQKVEFLVSFYNNEISEKSEIFDDQFSVERPDGSNFTLKIRSTKLEDSAMYFCASKRAPNSPLHFGNGTRLTVT.

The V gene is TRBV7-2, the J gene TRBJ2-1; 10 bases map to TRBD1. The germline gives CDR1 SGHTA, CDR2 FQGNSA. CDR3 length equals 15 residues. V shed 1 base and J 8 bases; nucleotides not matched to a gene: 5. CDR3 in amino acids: CASSLVGQGRDEQFF. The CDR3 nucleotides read TGTGCCAGCAGCTTAGTGGGACAGGGGCGGGATGAGCAGTTCTTC.

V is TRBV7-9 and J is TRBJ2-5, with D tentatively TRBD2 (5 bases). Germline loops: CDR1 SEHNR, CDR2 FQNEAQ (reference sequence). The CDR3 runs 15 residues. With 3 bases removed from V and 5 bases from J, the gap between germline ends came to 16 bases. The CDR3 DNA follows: TGTGCCAGCAGCTTTTGGCGGGCCTCTGGGGAGACCCAGTACTTC. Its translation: CASSFWRASGETQYF.